The 27 T cell receptor beta chains below were found in one sample sequenced in a study of T cell changes during pregnancy in multiple sclerosis. Here immunoSEQ multiplex PCR was the method, and the copy in TCRdb shows in-frame clones only, minus some. The sample holds around 74,000 clones, roughly nine tenths seen once. The sample consisted of peripheral blood, taken before pregnancy. These receptor sequences come from a female donor with multiple sclerosis, enrolled in a pregnancy study.

V usage is TRBV9 and J usage is TRBJ2-2; D might be TRBD1 (5 bases). This CDR3 has 17 amino acids. The V and J ends lost 3 bases and 6 bases respectively, with 21 bases between them. CDR1 SGDLS and CDR2 YYNGEE come from the germline V gene. The CDR3 protein is CASSATFRAGVPGELFF. DNA for the CDR3: TGTGCCAGCAGCGCGACCTTCAGGGCTGGGGTGCCCGGGGAGCTGTTTTTT. Complete variable domain (other parts from reference TRBV9 and TRBJ2-2): DSGVTQTPKHLITATGQRVTLRCSPRSGDLSVYWYQQSLDQGLQFLIQYYNGEERAKGNILERFSAQQFPDLHSELNLSSLELGDSALYFCASSATFRAGVPGELFFGEGSRLTVL.

V usage is TRBV7-2 and J usage is TRBJ2-7; 10 nucleotides agree with TRBD2. CDR1 is SGHTA and CDR2 is FQGNSA in the germline V gene. The CDR3 extends over 15 amino acids. The ends lost 4 bases at V and 6 bases at J; junction bases unmatched: 9. Written as DNA, the CDR3 is TGTGCCAGCAGCTCGACTAGCGGGCCGTATGTCGAGCAGTACTTC. Protein sequence: CASSSTSGPYVEQYF. Variable domain in full (rest from reference TRBV7-2 and TRBJ2-7): GAGVSQSPSNKVTEKGKDVELRCDPISGHTALYWYRQSLGQGLEFLIYFQGNSAPDKSGLPSDRFSAERTGGSVSTLTIQRTQQEDSAVYLCASSSTSGPYVEQYFGPGTRLTVT.

Details on this clone: An end of the junction does not agree with germline; a read error may underlie this. J is TRBJ1-1 and V is TRBV11-2; D is undetermined. CDR1 is SGHAT and CDR2 is FQNNGV in the germline V gene. There are 13 residues in the CDR3. This chain's CDR3 is CASSPHWNSEAFF. The CDR3 DNA reads as TGTGCCAGCAGCCCCCACTGGAACAGTGAAGCTTTCTTT.

This sequence joins TRBV29-1 and TRBJ1-1, with D perhaps TRBD1 (5 bases). The CDR3 has 14 residues. Germline V lookup: CDR1 SQVTM, CDR2 ANQGSEA. V lost 7 bases and J 4 bases, leaving 19 bases between the germline ends. In DNA form, the CDR3 reads TGCAGCGCGGACCGAGCAGGGAGGGGCACTGAAGCTTTCTTT. Residues: CSADRAGRGTEAFF.

The genes are TRBV6-4 and TRBJ2-6, with 10 bases that match TRBD1. Germline V gene lookup returns CDR1 MRHNA and CDR2 SNTAGT. CDR3 length equals 19 residues. Germline trimming cut 6 bases from V and 2 bases from J; bases unmatched to any gene: 13. CDR3 in DNA: TGTGCCAGCAGCAAAGAGGGACAGGGGATTGGTACTGGGGCCAACGTCCTGACTTTC. Amino acid sequence: CASSKEGQGIGTGANVLTF.

The chain is built from TRBV7-9 and TRBJ1-1; weak D call: TRBD1 (6 bases). Germline-derived CDR1 and CDR2 are SEHNR and FQNEAQ (reference sequence). The CDR3 has 17 amino acids. V was trimmed by 2 bases and J by 5 bases, leaving 21 bases between them. CDR3 amino acids: CASSLSGGRGSRTEAFF. Written as DNA, the CDR3 is TGTGCCAGCAGCTTAAGCGGGGGCAGGGGAAGTAGGACTGAAGCTTTCTTT.

The rearrangement links TRBV19 to TRBJ1-1, with D maybe TRBD1 (5 bases). V lost 2 bases, J lost 6 bases, and 16 bases lay in between. The CDR3 contains 15 residues. Germline V CDR1 and CDR2: LNHDA, SQIVND (reference sequence). The CDR3 DNA reads as TGTGCCAGTAGTATAAGTCTCAGGGAGGTCGCTGAAGCTTTCTTT. It yields the protein CASSISLREVAEAFF.

The V call is TRBV30, the J call TRBJ1-2; possible D gene TRBD1, 6 bases. The germline V and J ends were trimmed by 0 bases and 14 bases, with 13 bases remaining between them. Germline lookup yields CDR1 GTSNPN and CDR2 SVGIG (reference sequence). CDR3 length equals 11 residues. The CDR3 reads CAWSVGGVKTF. In nucleotides, the CDR3 is TGTGCCTGGAGTGTTGGGGGCGTCAAAACCTTC.

In regard to this clone: This sample also contains other DNA sequences that code for the same CDR3. The rearrangement joins TRBV7-2 to TRBJ1-5, with D unresolved. Germline CDR1 SGHTA, CDR2 FQGNSA. CDR3 length: 14 residues. V gave up 4 bases and J gave up 4 bases, with 11 bases separating them. The CDR3 loop reads CASSYRPGNQPQHF. The CDR3 DNA reads TGTGCCAGCAGCTACCGACCGGGAAATCAGCCCCAGCATTTT. The complete variable domain, with remaining parts taken from reference TRBV7-2 and TRBJ1-5, reads GAGVSQSPSNKVTEKGKDVELRCDPISGHTALYWYRQSLGQGLEFLIYFQGNSAPDKSGLPSDRFSAERTGGSVSTLTIQRTQQEDSAVYLCASSYRPGNQPQHFGDGTRLSIL.

This rearrangement joins TRBV19 to TRBJ1-2; 8 bases align to TRBD1. Trimming took 4 bases from V and 4 from J; bases not matched to a gene: 8. This CDR3 has 15 amino acids. Per germline, CDR1 LNHDA and CDR2 SQIVND (reference sequence). DNA for the CDR3: TGTGCCAGTAGTAGTCCGGGACAGGCCCCCTATGGCTACACCTTC. Translating it yields CASSSPGQAPYGYTF.

This chain links TRBV9 with TRBJ1-6; 8 positions agree with TRBD1. Germline CDR1 and CDR2: SGDLS and YYNGEE. Germline trimming cut 3 bases from V and 5 bases from J; bases unmatched to any gene: 7. The CDR3 totals 16 residues. Here the CDR3 DNA reads TGTGCCAGCAGCGACGGACAGGGTGGTAATAATTCACCCCTCCACTTT. This sequence encodes CASSDGQGGNNSPLHF.

This clone was seen only a few times. V and J are TRBV30 and TRBJ2-2; 8 nucleotides align to TRBD2. Germline V gene data show CDR1 as GTSNPN and CDR2 as SVGIG (reference sequence). J gave up 5 bases and V 7 bases, and 9 bases lay outside the gene matches. The CDR3 sequence is 14 residues long. CDR3 bases: TGTGCCTTTTTTAGCGGGATAAAGACCGGGGAGCTGTTTTTT. Translation gives CAFFSGIKTGELFF. Using reference TRBV30 and TRBJ2-2 for the parts outside the CDR3, the full variable domain is SQTIHQWPATLVQPVGSPLSLECTVEGTSNPNLYWYRQAAGRGLQLLFYSVGIGQISSEVPQNLSASRPQDRQFILSSKKLLLSDSGFYLCAFFSGIKTGELFFGEGSRLTVL.

The rearrangement joins TRBV13 to TRBJ2-4; D is possibly TRBD1 (5 bases). CDR1 is PRHDT and CDR2 is FYEKMQ in the germline V gene (reference sequence). The length of the CDR3 is 16 residues. V was trimmed by 4 bases and J by 0 bases, leaving 13 bases between them. CDR3 region: CASSSYRSKAKNIQYF. The CDR3 DNA reads TGTGCCAGCAGCTCGTACAGGTCCAAAGCCAAAAACATTCAGTACTTC.

In this sample, this clone turned up a few times. The chain is built from TRBV11-2 and TRBJ1-2; TRBD1 aligns across 7 bases. The CDR3 is 15 amino acids. The J segment lost 6 bases and the V segment lost 4 bases, leaving 11 bases of the junction unmatched. CDR1 is SGHAT, CDR2 FQNNGV, per germline. The CDR3 sequence is CASSSLSDRRDGYTF. The CDR3 DNA follows: TGTGCCAGCAGCTCCCTTTCGGACAGGAGAGATGGCTACACCTTC.

The J gene is TRBJ2-5, the V gene TRBV5-5; tentative D call: TRBD2 (6 bases). This CDR3 region has 14 residues. In germline, CDR1 is SGHKS, CDR2 YYEKEE (reference sequence). V was shortened by 7 bases and J by 3 bases, with 16 bases between the two germline ends. The chain's CDR3 is CASSRGGGEETQYF. The DNA of the CDR3 is TGTGCCAGCTCACGTGGGGGAGGTGAAGAGACCCAGTACTTC.

This rearrangement joins TRBV4-1 to TRBJ1-1, with 8 bases identical to TRBD1. Germline V gene data show CDR1 as MGHRA and CDR2 as YSYEKL. CDR3 size: 18 residues. Trimming cost V 0 bases and J 4 bases; bases outside gene matches: 13. CDR3 sequence (DNA): TGCGCCAGCAGCCAAGAAGGGCAGGGGGCGGGGTGGACCACTGAAGCTTTCTTT. Its protein is CASSQEGQGAGWTTEAFF.

The chain employs TRBV6-4 and TRBJ2-3, with a possible D match to TRBD2 (6 bases). The CDR3 totals 15 residues. V was clipped by 4 bases and J by 0 bases, with 11 bases between them. The germline CDR1 and CDR2 sequences are MRHNA and SNTAGT. The chain's CDR3 is CASSAQSGSTDTQYF. In nucleotides, the CDR3 is TGTGCCAGCAGTGCACAGAGCGGGAGCACAGATACGCAGTATTTT.

The chain employs TRBV11-2 and TRBJ2-7; a possible D gene is TRBD2 (7 bases). Germline loops: CDR1 SGHAT, CDR2 FQNNGV. Trimming stripped 5 bases from V and 0 bases from J, with 17 bases between. The CDR3 length is 16 residues. CDR3 DNA sequence: TGTGCCAGCAGCCAGGGGTGGGGGGGAAGCTCCTACGAGCAGTACTTC. Its protein is CASSQGWGGSSYEQYF. Full variable domain (missing parts from reference TRBV11-2 and TRBJ2-7): EAGVAQSPRYKIIEKRQSVAFWCNPISGHATLYWYQQILGQGPKLLIQFQNNGVVDDSQLPKDRFSAERLKGVDSTLKIQPAKLEDSAVYLCASSQGWGGSSYEQYFGPGTRLTVT.

Judged by abundance, this clone is medium-sized (0.01 to 0.1%). The chain employs TRBV9 and TRBJ2-3, with D possibly TRBD2 on 6 matching bases. The CDR3 sequence is 21 residues long. The ends were cut back, 3 bases at V and 2 bases at J, with 31 bases in the middle. Germline loops: CDR1 SGDLS, CDR2 YYNGEE. The CDR3 DNA follows: TGTGCCAGCAGCGGACCGGGTTCTAGCGACCGAGCCGGTGGACACACAGATACGCAGTATTTT. This translates into CASSGPGSSDRAGGHTDTQYF.

The chain links TRBV30 to TRBJ2-2; 8 nucleotides line up with TRBD2. This CDR3 has 13 amino acids. Trimming at V came to 3 bases and at J to 5 bases, leaving 2 bases not matched to a gene. Germline CDR1 reads GTSNPN; CDR2 reads SVGIG (reference sequence). The CDR3 sequence: CAWRPSGTGELFF. For the CDR3, the DNA is TGTGCCTGGAGGCCTAGCGGGACCGGGGAGCTGTTTTTT.

The chain uses TRBV18 and TRBJ2-2, with a weak D call TRBD2 (6 bases). The CDR3 totals 15 residues. Germline V gives CDR1 KGHSH, CDR2 LQKENI. The V gene lost 3 bases and the J gene lost 0 bases, with 8 bases spanning the gap. The CDR3 reads CASSPGGSNTGELFF. DNA for the CDR3: TGTGCCAGCTCACCGGGAGGTTCGAACACCGGGGAGCTGTTTTTT. Full variable domain (rest looked up from reference TRBV18 and TRBJ2-2): NAGVMQNPRHLVRRRGQEARLRCSPMKGHSHVYWYRQLPEEGLKFMVYLQKENIIDESGMPKERFSAEFPKEGPSILRIQQVVRGDSAAYFCASSPGGSNTGELFFGEGSRLTVL.

This chain links TRBV30 with TRBJ2-5; TRBD1 agrees at 10 bases. The CDR3 runs to 12 residues. CDR1 and CDR2 (germline): GTSNPN, SVGIG (reference sequence). CDR3 protein: CALDRGQETQYF. The CDR3 DNA reads as TGTGCTCTTGACAGGGGGCAGGAGACCCAGTACTTC.

This clone was counted a single time. The V call is TRBV9, the J call TRBJ2-5; no firm D call. Germline values: CDR1 SGDLS, CDR2 YYNGEE. V was cut by 0 bases and J by 3 bases, with 9 bases left in between. This CDR3 has 14 amino acids. CDR3 in DNA: TGTGCCAGCAGCGTAGCTTCAGGAAAAGAGACCCAGTACTTC. Encoded protein: CASSVASGKETQYF.

V is TRBV5-1 and J is TRBJ2-3; D possibly corresponds to TRBD2 (6 bases). V shed 0 bases and J shed 3 bases, with 8 bases lying between them. Looked up from germline, CDR1 is SGHRS and CDR2 is YFSETQ. CDR3 length equals 14 residues. The CDR3 loop reads CASSLGGETDTQYF. The CDR3 DNA is TGCGCCAGCAGCTTGGGGGGGGAGACAGATACGCAGTATTTT.

The rearrangement joins TRBV2 to TRBJ1-5; D is undetermined. CDR1 and CDR2 from the germline V gene are SNHLY and FYNNEI. The CDR3 totals 14 residues. Trimming stripped 6 bases from V and 4 bases from J, with 13 bases between. The CDR3 region is CASRDNAGNQPQHF. CDR3 sequence (DNA): TGTGCCAGCAGAGATAATGCGGGAAATCAGCCCCAGCATTTT.

V usage is TRBV5-4 and J usage is TRBJ2-1; 12 bases align to TRBD2. V gave up 2 bases and J gave up 6 bases; unmatched junction bases: 6. The CDR3 covers 16 residues. The germline V gene encodes CDR1 SGHNT and CDR2 YYREEE (reference sequence). CDR3 region: CASSFKTSGRANEQFF. In DNA form, the CDR3 reads TGTGCCAGCAGCTTTAAGACTAGCGGGAGAGCCAATGAGCAGTTCTTC.

The genes are TRBV7-9 and TRBJ2-5; no clear D. From germline, CDR1 is SEHNR and CDR2 FQNEAQ (reference sequence). Trimming took off 1 base at V and 2 bases at J, with 11 bases between the two ends. The CDR3 sequence is 15 residues long. The CDR3 protein is CASSLDGAGQETQYF. CDR3 DNA: TGTGCCAGCAGCTTAGACGGAGCCGGACAAGAGACCCAGTACTTC.